The subject of this entry is one T cell receptor beta chain. In the original processing: It was from reference gene primer amplification that nucleated cell counts were estimated. Here immunoSEQ multiplex PCR was the method, and the copy in TCRdb shows in-frame clones only, minus some. V and J calls and clone size are copied from that table; D and trimming were computed from the DNA. The sample holds approximately 220,000 clones; nearly 90% are singletons and the top ten take around 4%. CDR3 length equals 10 residues. V dropped 6 bases and J dropped 11 bases, with 11 bases sitting between them. CDR1 is SNHLY, CDR2 FYNNEI, per germline. This entry belongs to a study of blood T cell repertoires in COVID-19. At the level of the study: There were acute and convalescent COVID-19 samples, and they came from the United States, Italy and Spain. T cells, B-cell-depleted T cells, or PBMCs provided the cDNA or gDNA that served as material.

In terms of age and location, participants ranged from roughly 18 to 100 years and lived in about 25 US areas. The receptor's source is a young woman with acute COVID-19. V is TRBV2 and J is TRBJ2-7; D remains unclear. Specimen: PBMCs or T cells enriched from blood (not recorded which). DNA for the CDR3: TGTGCCAGCAGCCGTCGAGAGGAGTACTTC. Translated, it gives CASSRREEYF. The full variable domain, with the rest looked up from reference TRBV2 and TRBJ2-7, is EPEVTQTPSHQVTQMGQEVILRCVPISNHLYFYWYRQILGQKVEFLVSFYNNEISEKSEIFDDQFSVERPDGSNFTLKIRSTKLEDSAMYFCASSRREEYFGPGTRLTVT.